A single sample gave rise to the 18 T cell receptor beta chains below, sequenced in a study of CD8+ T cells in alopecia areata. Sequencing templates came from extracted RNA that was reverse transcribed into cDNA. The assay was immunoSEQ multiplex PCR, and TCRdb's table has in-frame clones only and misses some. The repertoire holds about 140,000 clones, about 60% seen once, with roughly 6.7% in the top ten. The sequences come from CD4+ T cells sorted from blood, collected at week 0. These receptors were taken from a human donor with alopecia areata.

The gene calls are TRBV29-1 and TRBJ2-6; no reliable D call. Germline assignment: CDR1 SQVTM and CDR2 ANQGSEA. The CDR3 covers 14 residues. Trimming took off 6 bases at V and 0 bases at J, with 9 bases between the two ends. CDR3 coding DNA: TGCAGCGTACGGACGAGCTCTGGGGCCAACGTCCTGACTTTC. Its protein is CSVRTSSGANVLTF.

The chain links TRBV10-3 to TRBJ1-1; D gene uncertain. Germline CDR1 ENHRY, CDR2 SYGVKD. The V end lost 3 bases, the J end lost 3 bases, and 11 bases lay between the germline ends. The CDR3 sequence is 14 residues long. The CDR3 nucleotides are TGTGCCATCAGTGAACGGGAGACGGACACTGAAGCTTTCTTT. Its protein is CAISERETDTEAFF.

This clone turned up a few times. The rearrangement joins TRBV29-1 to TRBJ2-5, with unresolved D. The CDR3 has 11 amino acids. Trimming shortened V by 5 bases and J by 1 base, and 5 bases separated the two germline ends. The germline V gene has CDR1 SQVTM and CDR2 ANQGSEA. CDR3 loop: CSVYLQETQYF. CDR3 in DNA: TGCAGCGTTTATCTCCAAGAGACCCAGTACTTC.

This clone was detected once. The CDR3 DNA is TGTGCCAGCAGCTCGATACAGGGGGCCGGGGAGCTGTTTTTT. This sequence encodes CASSSIQGAGELFF. V usage is TRBV11-3 and J usage is TRBJ2-2; 8 bases are shared with TRBD1. V was pared by 4 bases and J by 6 bases, with 4 bases of the junction left unmatched. The CDR3 consists of 14 residues. Germline V gene lookup returns CDR1 SGHNT and CDR2 YENEEA. The whole variable domain, remainder taken from reference TRBV11-3 and TRBJ2-2, is EAGVVQSPRYKIIEKKQPVAFWCNPISGHNTLYWYLQNLGQGPELLIRYENEEAVDDSQLPKDRFSAERLKGVDSTLKIQPAELGDSAVYLCASSSIQGAGELFFGEGSRLTVL.

The CDR3 spells CAWSVYWRGGSSTDTQYF. The DNA for the CDR3 is TGTGCCTGGAGTGTATACTGGCGGGGGGGCTCTAGCACAGATACGCAGTATTTT. This sequence joins TRBV30 and TRBJ2-3; 9 bases map to TRBD2. The ends lost 0 bases at V and 0 bases at J; junction bases unmatched: 10. This CDR3 has 18 amino acids. Germline V lookup: CDR1 GTSNPN, CDR2 SVGIG (reference sequence).

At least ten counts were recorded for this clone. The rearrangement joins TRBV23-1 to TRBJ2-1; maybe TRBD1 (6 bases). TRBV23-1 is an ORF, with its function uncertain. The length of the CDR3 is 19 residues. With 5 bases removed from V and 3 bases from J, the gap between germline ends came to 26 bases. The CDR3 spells CASSSEVGHTGSGYNEQFF. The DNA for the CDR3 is TGCGCCAGCAGTTCCGAAGTGGGGCACACAGGGTCTGGCTACAATGAGCAGTTCTTC.

This chain's CDR3 is CAWSFNRGGYTF. The CDR3 nucleotides read TGTGCCTGGAGTTTCAACAGGGGCGGCTACACCTTC. The chain has TRBV30 and TRBJ1-2; 7 positions agree with TRBD1. Germline CDR1 and CDR2: GTSNPN and SVGIG (reference sequence). This CDR3 has 12 residues. The trim removed 2 bases at V and 8 bases at J, leaving 5 bases unmatched.

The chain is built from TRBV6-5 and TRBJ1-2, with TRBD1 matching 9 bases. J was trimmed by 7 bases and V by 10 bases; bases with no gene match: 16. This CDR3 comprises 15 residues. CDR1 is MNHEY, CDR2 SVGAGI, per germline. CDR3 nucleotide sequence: TGTGCCACCCTCCCTCCGGGACAGGGACGGCGTGGCTACACCTTC. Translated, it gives CATLPPGQGRRGYTF.

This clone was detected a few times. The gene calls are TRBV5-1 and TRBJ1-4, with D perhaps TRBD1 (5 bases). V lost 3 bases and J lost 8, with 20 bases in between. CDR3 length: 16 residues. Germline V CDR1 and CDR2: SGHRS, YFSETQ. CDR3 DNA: TGCGCCAGCAGCTCCTCAGACAGCGGGGGAGGCGAAAAACTGTTTTTT. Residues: CASSSSDSGGGEKLFF.

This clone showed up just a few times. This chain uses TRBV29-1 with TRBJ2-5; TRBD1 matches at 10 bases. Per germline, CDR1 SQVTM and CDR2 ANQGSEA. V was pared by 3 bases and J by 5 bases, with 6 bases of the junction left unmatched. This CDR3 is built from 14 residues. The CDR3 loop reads CSVDGTGAPETQYF. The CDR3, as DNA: TGCAGCGTTGATGGGACAGGGGCGCCTGAGACCCAGTACTTC.

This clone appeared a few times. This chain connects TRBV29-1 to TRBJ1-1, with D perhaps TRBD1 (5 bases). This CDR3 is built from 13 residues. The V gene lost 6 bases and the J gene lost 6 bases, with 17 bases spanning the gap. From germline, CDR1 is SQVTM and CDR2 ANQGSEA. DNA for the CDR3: TGCAGCGTCAGGGCGAACCTCGCAGCTGAAGCTTTCTTT. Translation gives CSVRANLAAEAFF.

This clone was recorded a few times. In nucleotides, the CDR3 is TGCGCCAGCAGGATTGGGACAGGTCGATCCGGGGCCAACGTCCTGACTTTC. Translating it yields CASRIGTGRSGANVLTF. The J gene is TRBJ2-6, the V gene TRBV23-1, with 8 bases fitting TRBD1. TRBV23-1 carries the ORF label, with uncertain function. V shed 6 bases, J shed 4 bases, and the junction held 11 bases outside the gene matches. The CDR3 is 17 residues long.

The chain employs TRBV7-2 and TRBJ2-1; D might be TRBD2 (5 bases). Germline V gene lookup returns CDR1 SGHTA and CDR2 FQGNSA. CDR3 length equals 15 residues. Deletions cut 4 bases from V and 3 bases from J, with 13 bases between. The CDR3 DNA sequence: TGTGCCAGCAGCTACCGGGGAGCAGTCTACAATGAGCAGTTCTTC. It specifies CASSYRGAVYNEQFF.

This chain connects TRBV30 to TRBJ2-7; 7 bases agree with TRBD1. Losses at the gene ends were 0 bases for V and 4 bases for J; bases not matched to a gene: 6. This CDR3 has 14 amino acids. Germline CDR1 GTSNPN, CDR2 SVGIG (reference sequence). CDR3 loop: CAWSVGGFGYEQYF. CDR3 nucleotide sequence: TGTGCCTGGAGTGTAGGGGGCTTCGGGTACGAGCAGTACTTC.

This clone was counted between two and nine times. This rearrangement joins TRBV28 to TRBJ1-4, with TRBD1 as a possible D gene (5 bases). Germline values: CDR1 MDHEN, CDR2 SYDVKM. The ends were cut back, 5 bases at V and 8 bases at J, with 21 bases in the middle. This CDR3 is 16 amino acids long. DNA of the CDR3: TGTGCCAGCAGTCTCGAGCAGGGTAGCGGCAGCGAAAAACTGTTTTTT. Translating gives CASSLEQGSGSEKLFF.

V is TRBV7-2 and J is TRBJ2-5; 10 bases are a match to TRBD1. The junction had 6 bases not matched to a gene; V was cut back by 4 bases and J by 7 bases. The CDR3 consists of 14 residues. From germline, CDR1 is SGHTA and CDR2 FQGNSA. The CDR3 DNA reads TGTGCCAGCAGCTCGTACCGGGACAGGGGGACCCAGTACTTC. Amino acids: CASSSYRDRGTQYF. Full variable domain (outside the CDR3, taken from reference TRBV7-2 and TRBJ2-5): GAGVSQSPSNKVTEKGKDVELRCDPISGHTALYWYRQSLGQGLEFLIYFQGNSAPDKSGLPSDRFSAERTGGSVSTLTIQRTQQEDSAVYLCASSSYRDRGTQYFGPGTRLLVL.

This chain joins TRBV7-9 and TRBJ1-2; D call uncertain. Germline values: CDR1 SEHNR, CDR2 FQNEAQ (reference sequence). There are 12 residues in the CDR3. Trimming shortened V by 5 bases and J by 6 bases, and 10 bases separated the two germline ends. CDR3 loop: CASSRTRDGYTF. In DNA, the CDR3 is TGTGCCAGCAGCAGGACTAGGGATGGCTACACCTTC.

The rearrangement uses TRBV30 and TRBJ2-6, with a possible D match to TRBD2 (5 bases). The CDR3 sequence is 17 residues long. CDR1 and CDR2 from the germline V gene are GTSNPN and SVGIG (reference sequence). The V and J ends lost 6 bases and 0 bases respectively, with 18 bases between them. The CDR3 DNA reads TGTGCCTGTTCCCTCGAGGGCCCTAGCTCTGGGGCCAACGTCCTGACTTTC. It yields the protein CACSLEGPSSGANVLTF.